This entry is about one T cell receptor (beta chain). Sequencing was performed with immunoSEQ multiplex PCR; in TCRdb, only in-frame clones are kept and a portion is missing. The sample shows roughly 300,000 clones, roughly four fifths of them seen only once. These data belong to a study of blood T cell repertoires in COVID-19. The V end lost 3 bases, the J end lost 5 bases, and 16 bases lay between the germline ends. The CDR3 is 15 residues long. The germline CDR1 and CDR2 sequences are MDHEN and SYDVKM. This receptor was taken from a woman aged 50 to 65 who had recovered from COVID-19. The chain has TRBV28 and TRBJ1-1; perhaps TRBD1 as D (6 bases). The sequenced sample consisted of peripheral blood. The CDR3 DNA follows: TGTGCCAGCAGTTTTGAGGGAGGGGGTACGACTGAAGCTTTCTTT. It translates to CASSFEGGGTTEAFF.